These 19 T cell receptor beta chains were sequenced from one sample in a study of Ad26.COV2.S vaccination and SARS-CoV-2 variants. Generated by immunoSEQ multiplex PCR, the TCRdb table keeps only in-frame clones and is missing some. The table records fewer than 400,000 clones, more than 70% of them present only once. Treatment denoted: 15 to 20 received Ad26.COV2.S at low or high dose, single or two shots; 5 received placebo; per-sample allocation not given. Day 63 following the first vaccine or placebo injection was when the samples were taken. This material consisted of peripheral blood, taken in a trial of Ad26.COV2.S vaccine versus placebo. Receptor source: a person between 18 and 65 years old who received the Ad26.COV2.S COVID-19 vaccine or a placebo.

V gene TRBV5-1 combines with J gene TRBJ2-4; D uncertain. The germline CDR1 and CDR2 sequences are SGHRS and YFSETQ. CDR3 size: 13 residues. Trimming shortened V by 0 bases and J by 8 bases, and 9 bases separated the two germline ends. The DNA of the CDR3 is TGCGCCAGCAGCTTGGCGGGCCGACACATTCAGTACTTC. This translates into CASSLAGRHIQYF.

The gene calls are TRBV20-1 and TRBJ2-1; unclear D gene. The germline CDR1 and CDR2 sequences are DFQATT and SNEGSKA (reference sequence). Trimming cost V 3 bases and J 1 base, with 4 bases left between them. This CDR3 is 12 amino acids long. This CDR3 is CSASLSYNEQFF. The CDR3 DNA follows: TGCAGTGCTAGTCTATCCTACAATGAGCAGTTCTTC.

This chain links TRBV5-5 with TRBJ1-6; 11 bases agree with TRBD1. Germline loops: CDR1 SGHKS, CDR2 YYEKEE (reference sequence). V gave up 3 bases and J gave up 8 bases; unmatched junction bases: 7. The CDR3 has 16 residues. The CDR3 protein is CASSSDRGPPYSPLHF. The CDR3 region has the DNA TGTGCCAGCAGCTCGGACAGGGGGCCCCCTTATTCACCCCTCCACTTT.

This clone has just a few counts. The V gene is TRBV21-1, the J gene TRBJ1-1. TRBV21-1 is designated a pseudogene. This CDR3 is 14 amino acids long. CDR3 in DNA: TGTGCCAGCAGGCCAGGCCCCGGGGACACTGAAGCTTTCTTT. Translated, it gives CASRPGPGDTEAFF.

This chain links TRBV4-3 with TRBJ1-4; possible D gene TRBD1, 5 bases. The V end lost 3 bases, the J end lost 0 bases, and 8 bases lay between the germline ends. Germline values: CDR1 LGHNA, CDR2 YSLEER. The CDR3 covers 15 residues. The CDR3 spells CASSQAGATNEKLFF. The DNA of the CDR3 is TGCGCCAGCAGCCAGGCGGGGGCAACTAATGAAAAACTGTTTTTT.

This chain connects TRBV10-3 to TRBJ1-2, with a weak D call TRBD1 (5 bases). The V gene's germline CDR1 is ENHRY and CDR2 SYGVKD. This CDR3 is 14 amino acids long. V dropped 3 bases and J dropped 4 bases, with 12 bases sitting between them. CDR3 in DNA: TGTGCCATCAGTGAAGGGGTTAAGGTCTATGGCTACACCTTC. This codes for CAISEGVKVYGYTF.

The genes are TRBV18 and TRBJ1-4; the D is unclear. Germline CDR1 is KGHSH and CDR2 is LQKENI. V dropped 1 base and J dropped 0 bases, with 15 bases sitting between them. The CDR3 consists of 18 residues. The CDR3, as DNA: TGTGCCAGCTCACCACGGTCCTGGGCCGGTGCAACTAATGAAAAACTGTTTTTT. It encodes CASSPRSWAGATNEKLFF.

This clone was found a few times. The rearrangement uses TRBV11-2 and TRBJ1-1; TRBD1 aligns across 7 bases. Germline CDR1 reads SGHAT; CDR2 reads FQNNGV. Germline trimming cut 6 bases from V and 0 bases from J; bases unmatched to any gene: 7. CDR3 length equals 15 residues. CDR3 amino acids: CASRQGWGMNTEAFF. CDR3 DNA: TGTGCCAGCAGACAGGGGTGGGGGATGAACACTGAAGCTTTCTTT.

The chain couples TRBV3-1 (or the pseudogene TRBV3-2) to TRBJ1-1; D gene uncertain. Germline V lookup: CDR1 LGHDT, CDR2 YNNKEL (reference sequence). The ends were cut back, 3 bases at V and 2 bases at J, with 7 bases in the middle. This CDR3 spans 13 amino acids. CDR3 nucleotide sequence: TGTGCCAGCAGCCAGGGATTCAACACTGAAGCTTTCTTT. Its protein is CASSQGFNTEAFF.

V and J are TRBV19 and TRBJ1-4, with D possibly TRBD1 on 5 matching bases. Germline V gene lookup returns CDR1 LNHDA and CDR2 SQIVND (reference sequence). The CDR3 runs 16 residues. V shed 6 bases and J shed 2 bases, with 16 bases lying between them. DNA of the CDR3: TGTGCCAGTAGAGACTTGGGACCTTGGACTAATGAAAAACTGTTTTTT. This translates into CASRDLGPWTNEKLFF.

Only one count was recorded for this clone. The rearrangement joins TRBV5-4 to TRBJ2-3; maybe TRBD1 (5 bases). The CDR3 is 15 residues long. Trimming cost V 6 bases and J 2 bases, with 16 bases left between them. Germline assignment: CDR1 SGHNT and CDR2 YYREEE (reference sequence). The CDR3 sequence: CASISSNRSTDTQYF. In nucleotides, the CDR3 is TGTGCCAGCATAAGTTCGAACAGGTCCACAGATACGCAGTATTTT.

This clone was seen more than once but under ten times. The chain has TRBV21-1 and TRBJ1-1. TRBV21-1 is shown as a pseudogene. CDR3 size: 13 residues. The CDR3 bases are TGTGCCAGCAGCTTTCAAATTACCGCTGAAGCTTTCTTT. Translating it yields CASSFQITAEAFF.

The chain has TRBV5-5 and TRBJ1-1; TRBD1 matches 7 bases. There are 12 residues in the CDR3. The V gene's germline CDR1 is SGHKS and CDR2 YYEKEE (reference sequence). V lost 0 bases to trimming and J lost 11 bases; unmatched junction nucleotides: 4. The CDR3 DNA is TGTGCCAGCAGCTTGGACAGGGGTATGGCTTTCTTT. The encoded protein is CASSLDRGMAFF.

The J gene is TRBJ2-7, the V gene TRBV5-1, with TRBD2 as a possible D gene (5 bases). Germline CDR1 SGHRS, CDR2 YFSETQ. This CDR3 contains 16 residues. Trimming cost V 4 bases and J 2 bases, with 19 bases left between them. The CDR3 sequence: CASSPDPSTRAYEQYF. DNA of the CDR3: TGCGCCAGCAGCCCCGACCCGTCTACTAGGGCCTACGAGCAGTACTTC.

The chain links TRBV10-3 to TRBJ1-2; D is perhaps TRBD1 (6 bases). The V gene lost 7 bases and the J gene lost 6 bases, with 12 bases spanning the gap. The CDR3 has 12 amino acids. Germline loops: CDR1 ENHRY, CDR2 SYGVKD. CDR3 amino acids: CAITRDTHGYTF. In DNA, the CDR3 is TGTGCCATCACTAGGGACACCCATGGCTACACCTTC.

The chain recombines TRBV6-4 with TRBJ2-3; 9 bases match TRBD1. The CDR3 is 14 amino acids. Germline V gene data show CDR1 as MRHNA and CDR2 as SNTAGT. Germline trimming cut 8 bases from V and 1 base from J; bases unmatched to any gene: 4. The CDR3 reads CASGTGGGTDTQYF. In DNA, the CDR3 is TGTGCCAGCGGCACAGGGGGCGGCACAGATACGCAGTATTTT.

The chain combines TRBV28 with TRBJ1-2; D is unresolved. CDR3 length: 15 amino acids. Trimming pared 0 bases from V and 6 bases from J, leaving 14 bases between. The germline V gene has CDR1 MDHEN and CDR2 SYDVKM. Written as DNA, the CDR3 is TGTGCCAGCAGTTTATGGAAGGGATCTCTGAATGGCTACACCTTC. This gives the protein CASSLWKGSLNGYTF.

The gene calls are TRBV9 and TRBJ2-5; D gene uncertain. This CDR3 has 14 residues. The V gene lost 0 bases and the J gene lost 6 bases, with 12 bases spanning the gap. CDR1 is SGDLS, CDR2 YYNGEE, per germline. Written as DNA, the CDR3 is TGTGCCAGCAGCGTAGCCCCCGAACGGCAGACCCAGTACTTC. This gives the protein CASSVAPERQTQYF.

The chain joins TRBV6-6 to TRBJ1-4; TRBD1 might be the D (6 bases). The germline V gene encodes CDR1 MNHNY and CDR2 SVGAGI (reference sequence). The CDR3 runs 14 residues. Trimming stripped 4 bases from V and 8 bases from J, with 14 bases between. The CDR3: CASSSQGGGEKLFF. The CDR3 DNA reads TGTGCCAGCAGTTCACAGGGAGGAGGAGAAAAACTGTTTTTT.